A single sample gave rise to the 31 T cell receptor beta chains below, sequenced in a study of blood T cells in healthy people across ages. A sample-barcoded 5' primer and a J-beta primer mix were used in a second PCR of about 6 to 12 cycles. Each CDR3 protein gets one entry after TCRdb re-called the 5' RACE reads with MiXCR. The table records about 1.6 million distinct CDR3 sequences, about 31% of them present only once. Sequenced sample: blood. These receptors originate from a woman aged 30 to 39 in good health.

This chain uses TRBV10-3 with TRBJ2-3; TRBD2 matches 10 bases. The CDR3 contains 16 residues. V shed 4 bases, J shed 3 bases, and the junction held 7 bases outside the gene matches. The germline V gene encodes CDR1 ENHRY and CDR2 SYGVKD. The CDR3 DNA follows: TGTGCCATCAGTGGGTCTAGCGGGGGCATGACAGATACGCAGTATTTT. It is translated as CAISGSSGGMTDTQYF.

This clonotype was seen only a few times. V usage is TRBV7-9 and J usage is TRBJ1-2; TRBD1 is a possible D gene (6 bases). The CDR3 runs to 14 residues. V lost 6 bases and J lost 4, with 15 bases in between. Germline CDR1 and CDR2: SEHNR and FQNEAQ (reference sequence). The CDR3 sequence: CASSFNQGSYGYTF. DNA for the CDR3: TGTGCCAGCAGTTTCAATCAGGGGAGCTATGGCTACACCTTC.

This clonotype was seen a single time. This could be a read error, since a much larger clone is one nucleotide away. The V call is TRBV4-2, the J call TRBJ2-5, with 7 bases lining up with TRBD2. This CDR3 spans 14 amino acids. Trimming at V came to 1 base and at J to 11 bases, leaving 10 bases not matched to a gene. The germline CDR1 and CDR2 sequences are LGHNA and YNFKEQ. CDR3 sequence reads: CASSQGLALYKQYF. DNA for the CDR3: TGTGCCAGCAGCCAAGGACTAGCTCTCTACAAGCAGTACTTC.

This clonotype was observed at least ten times. At one end, the junction sequence differs from germline, possibly due to a read error. The V and J genes are TRBV4-1 and TRBJ1-2; the D is unclear. In germline, CDR1 is MGHRA, CDR2 YSYEKL. The CDR3 is 14 residues long. CDR3 amino acids: CASSQDRGNYGYTF. Here the CDR3 DNA reads TGTGCCAGCAGCCAAGATCGAGGAAACTATGGCTACACCTTC.

V is TRBV20-1 and J is TRBJ2-7; the D call may be TRBD1 or TRBD2 (5 bases each). Germline assignment: CDR1 DFQATT and CDR2 SNEGSKA (reference sequence). V was shortened by 3 bases and J by 0 bases, with 9 bases between the two germline ends. The CDR3 is made up of 13 amino acids. The chain's CDR3 is CSASGANSYEQYF. CDR3 DNA sequence: TGCAGTGCTAGCGGGGCAAACTCCTACGAGCAGTACTTC.

Note on this clonotype: This may stem from a read error, because a much larger clone lies one nucleotide away. V is TRBV4-1 and J is TRBJ2-1; TRBD1 is a possible D gene (6 bases). The DNA end is a closer match to TRBJ2-7, so the J assignment may be wrong. The germline V gene has CDR1 MGHRA and CDR2 YSYEKL. This CDR3 spans 14 amino acids. Here the CDR3 DNA reads TGCGCCAGCACCTACCTGATTTGGGACAACGGGCAGTACTTC. Its protein is CASTYLIWDNGQYF.

In nucleotides, the CDR3 is TGCAGTGCTAGATTGGTCAGCAATAATTCACCCCTCCACTTT. Translating it yields CSARLVSNNSPLHF. The V and J genes are TRBV20-1 and TRBJ1-6; D remains ambiguous. CDR3 size: 14 residues. Germline-derived CDR1 and CDR2 are DFQATT and SNEGSKA (reference sequence). The V gene lost 2 bases and the J gene lost 5 bases, with 10 bases spanning the gap.

Turning to this clonotype: A much larger clone sits a single nucleotide away, making a read error possible. The J gene is TRBJ1-5, the V gene TRBV20-1; D not resolved. This CDR3 contains 16 residues. Germline V gives CDR1 DFQATT, CDR2 SNEGSKA (reference sequence). CDR3 sequence: CSATGWEGRGNQSQHF. The CDR3 region has the DNA TGCAGTGCTACCGGGTGGGAAGGGCGAGGCAATCAGTCCCAGCATTTT.

Here the CDR3 reads CASSKGSGDWVSGANVLTF. CDR3 DNA sequence: TGTGCCAGTAGTAAGGGCTCAGGGGACTGGGTCTCTGGGGCCAACGTCCTGACTTTC. The rearrangement uses TRBV19 and TRBJ2-6, with D tentatively TRBD1 or TRBD2 (6 bases each). Looked up from germline, CDR1 is LNHDA and CDR2 is SQIVND (reference sequence). Trimming cost V 4 bases and J 0 bases, with 19 bases left between them. The CDR3 contains 19 residues.

The chain combines TRBV6-1 with TRBJ2-1; maybe TRBD1 (6 bases). CDR3 length: 14 amino acids. The V end lost 3 bases, the J end lost 9 bases, and 15 bases lay between the germline ends. CDR1 is MNHNS and CDR2 is SASEGT in the germline V gene. The CDR3 region is CASSDRGPATEQFF. In DNA form, the CDR3 reads TGTGCCAGCAGTGACAGGGGCCCTGCAACTGAGCAGTTCTTC.

The chain recombines TRBV11-2 with TRBJ2-3; 9 nucleotides match TRBD1. After removal of 1 base from V and 5 bases from J, the junction contained 7 bases not matched to a gene. From germline, CDR1 is SGHAT and CDR2 FQNNGV. The CDR3 loop spans 16 amino acids. The CDR3 DNA follows: TGTGCCAGCAGCTTAGCCGGGACAGGGTACGAAGATACGCAGTATTTT. Translating gives CASSLAGTGYEDTQYF.

The V and J genes are TRBV10-2 and TRBJ2-6, with 7 bases aligning to TRBD1. Germline loops: CDR1 WSHSY, CDR2 SAAADI. This CDR3 spans 16 amino acids. V shed 8 bases and J 0 bases; nucleotides not matched to a gene: 7. The CDR3 region has the DNA TGCGCCAGCTCCACTACAGGGGCCTCTGGGGCCAACGTCCTGACTTTC. Translation: CASSTTGASGANVLTF.

This clonotype was counted at least ten times. This sequence joins TRBV4-1 and TRBJ2-1, with 7 bases lining up with TRBD2. V was pared by 4 bases and J by 3 bases, with 3 bases of the junction left unmatched. The CDR3 length is 14 residues. Germline V gives CDR1 MGHRA, CDR2 YSYEKL. Here the CDR3 reads CASSPTSSYNEQFF. The CDR3 DNA reads as TGCGCCAGCAGCCCGACTAGCAGCTACAATGAGCAGTTCTTC.

The chain carries TRBV6-5 and TRBJ2-1, with TRBD2 matching over 9 bases. Germline assignment: CDR1 MNHEY and CDR2 SVGAGI. After removal of 0 bases from V and 6 bases from J, the junction contained 6 bases not matched to a gene. The CDR3 is made up of 16 amino acids. The DNA of the CDR3 is TGTGCCAGCAGTTACTCGGAGCGGGGGGAAAGCAATGAGCAGTTCTTC. This gives the protein CASSYSERGESNEQFF.

Comments on this clonotype: A much larger clone lies one base from this, so it may be a read error. This chain uses TRBV29-1 with TRBJ2-5; tentative D call: TRBD1 (6 bases). The CDR3 is 13 amino acids. V lost 6 bases, J lost 5 bases, and 16 bases lay in between. Germline V gene lookup returns CDR1 SQVTM and CDR2 ANQGSEA. The CDR3 reads CSVEGDPGETQYF. Written as DNA, the CDR3 is TGCAGCGTCGAGGGGGACCCGGGGGAGACCCAGTACTTC.

This rearrangement joins TRBV28 to TRBJ2-7, with 7 positions matching TRBD2. With V trimmed by 5 bases and J by 1 base, 14 bases remained unmatched. This CDR3 is built from 17 residues. Germline V CDR1 and CDR2: MDHEN, SYDVKM. DNA for the CDR3: TGTGCCAGCAGTCTATCCTCCGGGGGGATCCTGTCCTACGAGCAGTACTTC. It translates to CASSLSSGGILSYEQYF.

The rearrangement joins TRBV7-9 to TRBJ2-1; 7 nucleotides align to TRBD2. The CDR3 consists of 16 residues. From germline, CDR1 is SEHNR and CDR2 FQNEAQ (reference sequence). V trimming: 5 bases; J trimming: 6 bases; junction bases outside the gene matches: 13. This CDR3 is CASSIPAPGGGNEQFF. In DNA form, the CDR3 reads TGTGCCAGCAGCATACCTGCCCCGGGAGGAGGCAATGAGCAGTTCTTC.

The chain links TRBV5-1 to TRBJ2-5; D ambiguous. Trimming shortened V by 2 bases and J by 4 bases, and 18 bases separated the two germline ends. The germline gives CDR1 SGHRS, CDR2 YFSETQ. The CDR3 covers 16 residues. CDR3 DNA sequence: TGCGCCAGCAGCTTCGGTCTGACCGGTTCAGGAGAGACCCAGTACTTC. Its protein is CASSFGLTGSGETQYF.

This clonotype came up once. This chain joins TRBV5-1 and TRBJ2-1, with 11 bases fitting TRBD2. Germline trimming cut 7 bases from V and 2 bases from J; bases unmatched to any gene: 8. Germline V gene sequence: CDR1 SGHRS, CDR2 YFSETQ. The CDR3 extends over 16 amino acids. The CDR3 DNA follows: TGCGCCAGCTTCCGGGCTAGCGGGGGGACCTACAATGAGCAGTTCTTC. Translation: CASFRASGGTYNEQFF.

The J gene is TRBJ2-3, the V gene TRBV6-5, with 9 positions matching TRBD2. The V and J ends lost 2 bases and 3 bases, in that order; junction bases with no gene match: 3. The CDR3 totals 15 residues. Germline V gene sequence: CDR1 MNHEY, CDR2 SVGAGI. Here the CDR3 DNA reads TGTGCCAGCAGTTACGGGCGGGGGGGTACAGATACGCAGTATTTT. Its translation is CASSYGRGGTDTQYF.

The V gene is TRBV30, the J gene TRBJ2-7; D might be TRBD1 (6 bases). Between the trimmed V and J ends, which lost 1 base and 0 bases, there was a span of 19 bases. Looked up from germline, CDR1 is GTSNPN and CDR2 is SVGIG (reference sequence). The CDR3 spans 17 residues. The CDR3 bases are TGTGCCTGGAGTGACCCCTTAACCGGGACATACTCCTACGAGCAGTACTTC. This gives the protein CAWSDPLTGTYSYEQYF. Full variable domain (rest looked up from reference TRBV30 and TRBJ2-7): SQTIHQWPATLVQPVGSPLSLECTVEGTSNPNLYWYRQAAGRGLQLLFYSVGIGQISSEVPQNLSASRPQDRQFILSSKKLLLSDSGFYLCAWSDPLTGTYSYEQYFGPGTRLTVT.

The gene calls are TRBV20-1 and TRBJ2-3; tentatively, D is TRBD2 (5 bases). V was cut by 3 bases and J by 3 bases, with 13 bases left in between. The V gene's germline CDR1 is DFQATT and CDR2 SNEGSKA (reference sequence). The CDR3 runs to 14 residues. The CDR3 nucleotides are TGCAGTGCTAGGCGGAGCGGAGCGACAGATACGCAGTATTTT. Encoded protein: CSARRSGATDTQYF.

This clonotype was counted many times. CDR3 DNA: TGCAGTGCTAGATTGGAGCTCTATGGCTACACCTTC. Amino acids: CSARLELYGYTF. The rearrangement links TRBV20-1 to TRBJ1-2; the D is unclear. Germline CDR1 is DFQATT and CDR2 is SNEGSKA (reference sequence). This CDR3 has 12 residues. With 2 bases removed from V and 4 bases from J, the gap between germline ends came to 8 bases.

V and J are TRBV9 and TRBJ2-6; 7 bases line up with TRBD1. This CDR3 region has 18 residues. V gave up 4 bases and J gave up 1 base; unmatched junction bases: 11. From germline, CDR1 is SGDLS and CDR2 YYNGEE. As DNA, the CDR3 is TGTGCCAGCAGCTCCCGCCGACAGGGTAGGTCTGGGGCCAACGTCCTGACTTTC. Its translation is CASSSRRQGRSGANVLTF.

The rearrangement uses TRBV7-2 and TRBJ1-3, with a possible D match to TRBD1 (5 bases). Germline V gene data show CDR1 as SGHTA and CDR2 as FQGNSA. V shed 4 bases and J shed 1 base, with 5 bases lying between them. The CDR3 consists of 13 residues. The CDR3: CASSSGSGNTIYF. The CDR3 nucleotides read TGTGCCAGCAGCTCAGGGTCTGGAAACACCATATATTTT.

This clonotype was picked up a small number of times. The gene calls are TRBV7-3 and TRBJ2-1, with D uncertain. Per the germline V gene, CDR1 is SGHTA and CDR2 is FQGTGA. The V and J ends lost 0 bases and 9 bases respectively, with 6 bases between them. The CDR3 is 12 residues long. The DNA of the CDR3 is TGTGCCAGCAGCTTAACCGCGCGTGAGCAGTTCTTC. As protein: CASSLTAREQFF.

This sequence joins TRBV14 and TRBJ2-7; 9 positions agree with TRBD1. Unmatched junction bases numbered 16, after V lost 5 bases and J lost 2 bases. Germline loops: CDR1 SGHDN, CDR2 FVKESK. The CDR3 contains 18 residues. The CDR3, as DNA: TGTGCCAGCAGCGCCGGGACAGGGTGGGTAGCCCACGCCTACGAGCAGTACTTC. As protein: CASSAGTGWVAHAYEQYF.

A note on this clonotype: One end of the junction fails to match germline, which may point to a read error. The chain uses TRBV11-2 and TRBJ1-5; D is ambiguous. The CDR3 contains 14 residues. Looked up from germline, CDR1 is SGHAT and CDR2 is FQNNGV. The DNA of the CDR3 is TGTGCCAGCAGCTTAGACCGTAGCAATCCGCCCCAGCATTTT. It is translated as CASSLDRSNPPQHF.

This chain connects TRBV24-1 to TRBJ2-1; 8 nucleotides agree with TRBD2. Germline CDR1 and CDR2: KGHDR and SFDVKD. The CDR3 spans 18 residues. Germline trimming cut 5 bases from V and 0 bases from J; bases unmatched to any gene: 11. CDR3 sequence (DNA): TGTGCCACCAGTGCCCGGGGGAGCGGGGGCTACTCCTACAATGAGCAGTTCTTC. Encoded protein: CATSARGSGGYSYNEQFF.

The DNA for the CDR3 is TGCAGTGCCGGACTAGCGGGAGCGAATGAGCAGTTCTTC. It translates to CSAGLAGANEQFF. The V gene is TRBV20-1, the J gene TRBJ2-1, with 13 bases fitting TRBD2. V dropped 6 bases and J dropped 7; count of bases not matched to a gene: 3. The CDR3 is 13 amino acids. The germline V gene encodes CDR1 DFQATT and CDR2 SNEGSKA (reference sequence).

This clonotype was counted a few times. The chain links TRBV7-3 to TRBJ2-1, with D perhaps assigned TRBD1 or TRBD2 (5 bases each). CDR1 SGHTA and CDR2 FQGTGA come from the germline V gene. V shed 5 bases and J shed 9 bases, with 23 bases lying between them. This CDR3 region has 16 residues. CDR3 loop: CASSIAGVGTTSEQFF. CDR3 sequence (DNA): TGTGCCAGCAGCATAGCTGGGGTGGGGACGACAAGTGAGCAGTTCTTC.